These 26 T cell receptor beta chains were all obtained from the same sample, sequenced in a study of blood T cell repertoires in COVID-19. The method was immunoSEQ multiplex PCR; TCRdb's version includes in-frame clones alone and lacks a portion of them. The table shows some 150,000 clones, with more than 75% occurring only once. Sequences were obtained from peripheral blood. The receptor set was obtained from a woman aged 45-65 years with acute or convalescent COVID-19.

This chain connects TRBV10-3 to TRBJ2-7; 9 bases are a match to TRBD1. The junction had 8 bases not matched to a gene; V was cut back by 11 bases and J by 6 bases. CDR1 is ENHRY and CDR2 is SYGVKD in the germline V gene. The CDR3 runs to 12 residues. The DNA for the CDR3 is TGTGCCGCGAAACAGGGGGCCTCCGAGCAGTACTTC. Translating it yields CAAKQGASEQYF.

The chain uses TRBV7-7 and TRBJ2-2; tentative D call: TRBD2 (6 bases). Germline assignment: CDR1 SSHAT and CDR2 FNYEAQ (reference sequence). V was shortened by 2 bases and J by 5 bases, with 15 bases between the two germline ends. The CDR3 totals 16 residues. As DNA, the CDR3 is TGTGCCAGCAGCTTAAACCCCAGGAGGGAAACCGGGGAGCTGTTTTTT. It specifies CASSLNPRRETGELFF. Drawing the rest from reference TRBV7-7 and TRBJ2-2, the complete variable domain is GAGVSQSPRYKVTKRGQDVTLRCDPISSHATLYWYQQALGQGPEFLTYFNYEAQPDKSGLPSDRFSAERPEGSISTLTIQRTEQRDSAMYRCASSLNPRRETGELFFGEGSRLTVL.

The CDR3 region is CASSYYRAGEGSGYTF. CDR3 coding DNA: TGTGCCAGCAGTTATTATCGGGCAGGGGAGGGGAGTGGCTACACCTTC. The genes are TRBV6-5 and TRBJ1-2; possibly TRBD1 for D (6 bases). V was pared by 3 bases and J by 7 bases, with 21 bases between. Per the germline V gene, CDR1 is MNHEY and CDR2 is SVGAGI. The CDR3 is 16 residues long.

This chain links TRBV4-3 with TRBJ2-7, with D perhaps TRBD1 (6 bases). Trimming took 4 bases from V and 7 from J, leaving 14 bases between them. Germline V gene sequence: CDR1 LGHNA, CDR2 YSLEER. The length of the CDR3 is 13 residues. The CDR3 loop reads CASSRGHLEEQYF. The CDR3 DNA follows: TGCGCCAGCAGCCGGGGGCACCTGGAAGAGCAGTACTTC.

The chain employs TRBV14 and TRBJ1-2; D not resolved. CDR3 length: 13 residues. V was cut by 0 bases and J by 3 bases, with 5 bases left in between. The V gene's germline CDR1 is SGHDN and CDR2 FVKESK. The CDR3, as DNA: TGTGCCAGCAGCCAAGATTTCGACTATGGCTACACCTTC. Translated: CASSQDFDYGYTF.

V usage is TRBV19 and J usage is TRBJ2-3; 9 bases agree with TRBD2. The V segment lost 3 bases and the J segment 0 bases; nucleotides outside the gene matches: 1. CDR1 is LNHDA, CDR2 SQIVND, per germline (reference sequence). The CDR3 length is 15 residues. In nucleotides, the CDR3 is TGTGCCAGTAGTATGGGACTAGCAAGCACAGATACGCAGTATTTT. This gives the protein CASSMGLASTDTQYF.

The chain employs TRBV18 and TRBJ2-6; weak D call: TRBD1 (6 bases). The CDR3 contains 16 residues. V lost 4 bases and J 4 bases, leaving 14 bases between the germline ends. CDR1 is KGHSH, CDR2 LQKENI, per germline. The CDR3 nucleotides read TGTGCCAGCTCACTACTACAGGGACCCGGGGCCAACGTCCTGACTTTC. Encoded protein: CASSLLQGPGANVLTF.

J is TRBJ2-5 and V is TRBV5-8; D is perhaps TRBD2 (5 bases). In germline, CDR1 is SGHTS, CDR2 YDEGEE. V gave up 1 base and J gave up 1 base, with 11 bases separating them. The CDR3 sequence is 15 residues long. In DNA form, the CDR3 reads TGTGCCAGCAGCTTGTGGGGAGAAAGCCAAGAGACCCAGTACTTC. Translating it yields CASSLWGESQETQYF.

V is TRBV6-6 and J is TRBJ1-3, with TRBD1 as a possible D gene (6 bases). Trimming removed 3 bases at V and 0 bases at J, with 12 bases between. The CDR3 is made up of 16 amino acids. CDR1 and CDR2 from the germline V gene are MNHNY and SVGAGI (reference sequence). This chain's CDR3 is CASSYIDRPSGNTIYF. The CDR3 region has the DNA TGTGCCAGCAGTTATATCGACAGGCCCTCTGGAAACACCATATATTTT.

In this sample, this clone turned up once. The V call is TRBV27, the J call TRBJ2-7; D is possibly TRBD1 (5 bases). Between the trimmed V and J ends, which lost 3 bases and 2 bases, there was a span of 17 bases. The CDR3 is made up of 16 amino acids. Germline loops: CDR1 MNHEY, CDR2 SMNVEV (reference sequence). The DNA of the CDR3 is TGTGCCAGCAGTTTTTCCGCGAAGTGGACAACCTACGAGCAGTACTTC. It is translated as CASSFSAKWTTYEQYF.

The chain combines TRBV18 with TRBJ2-5, with unresolved D. This CDR3 is built from 14 residues. Trimming stripped 0 bases from V and 0 bases from J, with 5 bases between. Germline V CDR1 and CDR2: KGHSH, LQKENI. The CDR3 bases are TGTGCCAGCTCACCACCGGCAGACCAAGAGACCCAGTACTTC. This translates into CASSPPADQETQYF.

The chain joins TRBV4-1 to TRBJ2-7, with 9 bases aligning to TRBD1. The length of the CDR3 is 19 residues. V gave up 0 bases and J gave up 1 base; unmatched junction bases: 13. CDR1 is MGHRA and CDR2 is YSYEKL in the germline V gene. In DNA form, the CDR3 reads TGCGCCAGCAGCCAAGAAGGAGGGCGCTCTGGGACAGGGTCCTACGAGCAGTACTTC. Protein sequence: CASSQEGGRSGTGSYEQYF.

CDR3 nucleotide sequence: TGCAGTGCTAGTCTCGCGTATAGCAATCAGCCCCAGCATTTT. Its protein product is CSASLAYSNQPQHF. The chain joins TRBV20-1 to TRBJ1-5, with D unclear. With 3 bases removed from V and 0 bases from J, the gap between germline ends came to 9 bases. There are 14 residues in the CDR3. The germline V gene has CDR1 DFQATT and CDR2 SNEGSKA (reference sequence).

The CDR3 reads CASRRGHGFQYGYTF. The CDR3 DNA sequence: TGTGCCAGCCGGAGAGGGCACGGCTTCCAGTATGGCTACACCTTC. This chain connects TRBV5-4 to TRBJ1-2, with D unclear. Looked up from germline, CDR1 is SGHNT and CDR2 is YYREEE (reference sequence). V lost 7 bases, J lost 5 bases, and 21 bases lay in between. This CDR3 has 15 amino acids.

The chain carries TRBV28 and TRBJ2-7; TRBD1 might be the D (5 bases). V gave up 5 bases and J gave up 2 bases, with 19 bases separating them. Germline CDR1 MDHEN, CDR2 SYDVKM. The CDR3 is made up of 16 amino acids. CDR3 in amino acids: CASSPSPSWGPYEQYF. CDR3 in DNA: TGTGCCAGCAGTCCAAGCCCTTCATGGGGCCCCTACGAGCAGTACTTC.

The chain links TRBV7-7 to TRBJ2-5; 11 bases align to TRBD1. The CDR3 runs 15 residues. Germline values: CDR1 SSHAT, CDR2 FNYEAQ (reference sequence). J gave up 4 bases and V 5 bases, and 6 bases lay outside the gene matches. This CDR3 reads CASSTTGTGGETQYF. DNA of the CDR3: TGTGCCAGCAGCACAACCGGGACAGGGGGAGAGACCCAGTACTTC.

V and J are TRBV6-1 and TRBJ1-1; D may be TRBD1 (6 bases). Deletions cut 2 bases from V and 1 base from J, with 11 bases between. The CDR3 spans 15 residues. Germline V gene sequence: CDR1 MNHNS, CDR2 SASEGT. CDR3 nucleotides: TGTGCCAGCAGTGAATTCCAGGGGAAGAACACTGAAGCTTTCTTT. Amino acid sequence: CASSEFQGKNTEAFF.

The chain uses TRBV7-8 and TRBJ2-2, with TRBD1 identical over 7 bases. This CDR3 has 16 amino acids. V lost 5 bases and J lost 4; bases outside the gene matches: 10. Germline CDR1 reads SGHVS; CDR2 reads FQNEAQ. DNA of the CDR3: TGTGCCAGCAGCCCCAGGCAGGGGGTCGGCACCGGGGAGCTGTTTTTT. Its protein is CASSPRQGVGTGELFF.

The chain links TRBV6-5 to TRBJ2-1; 9 bases map to TRBD2. V trimming: 8 bases; J trimming: 7 bases; junction bases outside the gene matches: 9. From germline, CDR1 is MNHEY and CDR2 SVGAGI. The CDR3 consists of 14 residues. The CDR3 DNA sequence: TGTGCCAGCGGATCGGCTAGCGGGGTGAATGAGCAGTTCTTC. This codes for CASGSASGVNEQFF.

The chain recombines TRBV19 with TRBJ1-3; D may be TRBD1 (5 bases). Germline CDR1 and CDR2: LNHDA and SQIVND (reference sequence). The V end was cut by 5 bases, the J end by 0 bases, with 14 bases between. CDR3 length: 16 amino acids. DNA of the CDR3: TGTGCCAGTAGTGCCGGGGGACGGGACTCTGGAAACACCATATATTTT. It yields the protein CASSAGGRDSGNTIYF.

This clone has only one observation. The V call is TRBV19, the J call TRBJ1-2; possibly TRBD1 for D (6 bases). In germline, CDR1 is LNHDA, CDR2 SQIVND (reference sequence). The CDR3 runs to 15 residues. V was clipped by 5 bases and J by 8 bases, with 21 bases between them. In DNA form, the CDR3 reads TGTGCCAGTAGTTTCGGAACCTCGGGACAAGGGGGCTACACCTTC. The encoded protein is CASSFGTSGQGGYTF.

A few counts support this clone. The chain joins TRBV14 to TRBJ2-3; D might be TRBD2 (6 bases). V gave up 6 bases and J gave up 0 bases, with 10 bases separating them. The CDR3 contains 14 residues. CDR1 is SGHDN and CDR2 is FVKESK in the germline V gene. CDR3 in DNA: TGTGCCAGCAGTTCCGGGACTAGCACAGATACGCAGTATTTT. Amino acids: CASSSGTSTDTQYF.

The J gene is TRBJ2-3, the V gene TRBV7-2; maybe TRBD2 (6 bases). The CDR3 spans 13 residues. V shed 5 bases and J shed 6 bases, with 12 bases lying between them. CDR1 SGHTA and CDR2 FQGNSA come from the germline V gene. The DNA of the CDR3 is TGTGCCAGCAGCCGACTAGTCGGGGATACGCAGTATTTT. Amino acid sequence: CASSRLVGDTQYF.

This clone was seen more than once but under ten times. The J gene is TRBJ1-1, the V gene TRBV5-1, with a tentative D call TRBD1 (5 bases). V lost 4 bases and J lost 2, with 12 bases in between. The CDR3 has 14 amino acids. Germline values: CDR1 SGHRS, CDR2 YFSETQ. The CDR3 nucleotides are TGCGCCAGCAGCCAGACAGAAACCAACACTGAAGCTTTCTTT. It specifies CASSQTETNTEAFF. The full variable domain, its missing parts supplied by reference TRBV5-1 and TRBJ1-1, is KAGVTQTPRYLIKTRGQQVTLSCSPISGHRSVSWYQQTPGQGLQFLFEYFSETQRNKGNFPGRFSGRQFSNSRSEMNVSTLELGDSALYLCASSQTETNTEAFFGQGTRLTVV.

This chain uses TRBV7-3 with TRBJ2-5; D perhaps matches TRBD2 (5 bases). V was pared by 9 bases and J by 8 bases, with 13 bases between. The germline CDR1 and CDR2 sequences are SGHTA and FQGTGA. The CDR3 covers 11 residues. In DNA, the CDR3 is TGTGCCAGGGGTGGGAGCGAAACCCAGTACTTC. Translation gives CARGGSETQYF. The full variable domain, rest sourced from reference TRBV7-3 and TRBJ2-5, is GAGVSQTPSNKVTEKGKYVELRCDPISGHTALYWYRQSLGQGPEFLIYFQGTGAADDSGLPNDRFFAVRPEGSVSTLKIQRTERGDSAVYLCARGGSETQYFGPGTRLLVL.

The sample holds a few counts of this clone. The genes are TRBV9 and TRBJ1-4; D may be TRBD1 (5 bases). V gave up 0 bases and J gave up 8 bases, with 14 bases separating them. CDR3 size: 15 residues. The germline V gene encodes CDR1 SGDLS and CDR2 YYNGEE. CDR3 DNA: TGTGCCAGCAGCGTAGTATCGGGGGGAAGGGAAAAACTGTTTTTT. This encodes CASSVVSGGREKLFF.